This T cell receptor beta chain was retrieved from a study of T cell responses to AZD1222 COVID-19 vaccine. In the study overall: Pooled in the analysis were second doses at about 4 or about 12 weeks.

Overall study findings and caveats: Seropositive AZD1222 recipients at baseline numbered only five or six. There were vaccine-associated CD4 TCRs across spike, dominant at 160-218 and 743-854. Spike-specific TCR breadth rose after two AZD1222 doses, and depth rose as well.

In regard to this clone: No antigen is known for it.

The protocol was immunoSEQ multiplex PCR, while the TCRdb copy is restricted to in-frame clones and leaves out a portion. The sample shows about 120,000 clones, just under 95% of them seen only once. The CDR3 sequence is 15 residues long. V lost 5 bases to trimming and J lost 3 bases; unmatched junction nucleotides: 9. The germline V gene encodes CDR1 KGHSH and CDR2 LQKENI. This chain connects TRBV18 to TRBJ1-1; 7 bases fit TRBD1. This TCR derives from an adult in good health. The sequenced sample was peripheral blood, obtained on day 0 of AZD1222 vaccination. The CDR3 here is CASSSNSGGDTEAFF. The CDR3 coding sequence is TGTGCCAGCTCATCTAACTCAGGGGGTGACACTGAAGCTTTCTTT.